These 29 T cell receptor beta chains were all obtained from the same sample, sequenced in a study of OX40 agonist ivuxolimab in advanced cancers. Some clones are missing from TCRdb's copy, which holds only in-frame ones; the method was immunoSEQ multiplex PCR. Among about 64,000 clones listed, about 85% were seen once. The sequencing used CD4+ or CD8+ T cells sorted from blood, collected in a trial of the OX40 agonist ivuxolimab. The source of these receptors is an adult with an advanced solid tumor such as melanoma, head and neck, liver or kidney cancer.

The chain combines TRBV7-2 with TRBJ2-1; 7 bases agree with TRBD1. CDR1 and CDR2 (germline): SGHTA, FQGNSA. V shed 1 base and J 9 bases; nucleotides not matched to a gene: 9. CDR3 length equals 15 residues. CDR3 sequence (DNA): TGTGCCAGCAGCTTAGGGTGGCAGGGGGACGCTGAGCAGTTCTTC. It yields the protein CASSLGWQGDAEQFF.

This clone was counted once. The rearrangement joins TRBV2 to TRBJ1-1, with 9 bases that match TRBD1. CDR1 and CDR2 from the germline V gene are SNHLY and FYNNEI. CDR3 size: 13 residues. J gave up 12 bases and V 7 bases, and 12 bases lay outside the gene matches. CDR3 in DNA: TGTGCCAGCATTTACGGACAGGGGTCTTCGCCTTTCTTT. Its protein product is CASIYGQGSSPFF.

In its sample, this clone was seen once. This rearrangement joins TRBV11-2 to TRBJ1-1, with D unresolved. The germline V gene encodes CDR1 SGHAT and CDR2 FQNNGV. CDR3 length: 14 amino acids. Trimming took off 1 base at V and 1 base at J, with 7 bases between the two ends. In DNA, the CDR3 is TGTGCCAGCAGCTTAGCCGCGGGGAACACTGAAGCTTTCTTT. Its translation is CASSLAAGNTEAFF.

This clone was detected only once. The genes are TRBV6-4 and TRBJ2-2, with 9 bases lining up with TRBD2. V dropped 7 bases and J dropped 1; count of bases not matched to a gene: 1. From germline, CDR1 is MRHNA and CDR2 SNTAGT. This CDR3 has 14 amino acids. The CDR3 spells CASKLAGNTGELFF. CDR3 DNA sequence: TGTGCCAGCAAACTAGCGGGGAACACCGGGGAGCTGTTTTTT.

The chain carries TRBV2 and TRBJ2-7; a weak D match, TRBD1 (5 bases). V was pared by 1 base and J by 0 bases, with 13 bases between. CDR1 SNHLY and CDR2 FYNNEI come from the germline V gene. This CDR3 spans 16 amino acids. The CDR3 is CASSEDRQFSSYEQYF. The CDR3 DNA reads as TGTGCCAGCAGTGAAGATCGACAGTTTTCCTCCTACGAGCAGTACTTC. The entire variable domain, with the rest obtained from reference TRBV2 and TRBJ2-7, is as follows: EPEVTQTPSHQVTQMGQEVILRCVPISNHLYFYWYRQILGQKVEFLVSFYNNEISEKSEIFDDQFSVERPDGSNFTLKIRSTKLEDSAMYFCASSEDRQFSSYEQYFGPGTRLTVT.

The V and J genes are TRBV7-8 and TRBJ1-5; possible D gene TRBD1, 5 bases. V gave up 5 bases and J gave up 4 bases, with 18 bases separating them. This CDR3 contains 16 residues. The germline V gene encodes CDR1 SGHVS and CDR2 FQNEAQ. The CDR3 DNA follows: TGTGCCAGCAGCATTAAGACAGATAGCGGGAATCAGCCCCAGCATTTT. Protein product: CASSIKTDSGNQPQHF.

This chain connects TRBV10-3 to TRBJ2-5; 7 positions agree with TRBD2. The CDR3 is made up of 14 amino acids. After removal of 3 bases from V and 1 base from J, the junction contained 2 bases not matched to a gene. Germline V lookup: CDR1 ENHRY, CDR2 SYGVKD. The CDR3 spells CAISDAGAQETQYF. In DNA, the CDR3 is TGTGCCATCAGTGACGCGGGAGCCCAAGAGACCCAGTACTTC.

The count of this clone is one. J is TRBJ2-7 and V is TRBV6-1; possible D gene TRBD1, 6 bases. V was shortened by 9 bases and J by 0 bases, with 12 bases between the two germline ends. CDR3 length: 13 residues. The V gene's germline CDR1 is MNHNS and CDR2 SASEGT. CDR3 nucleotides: TGTGCCAGTACAGGGACCCACTCCTACGAGCAGTACTTC. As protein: CASTGTHSYEQYF.

DNA for the CDR3: TGTGCCATCAAGAGCTCCTACGAGCAGTACTTC. Translating gives CAIKSSYEQYF. This chain connects TRBV10-3 to TRBJ2-7; no reliable D call. Germline values: CDR1 ENHRY, CDR2 SYGVKD. V lost 7 bases and J 0 bases, leaving 4 bases between the germline ends. The length of the CDR3 is 11 residues.

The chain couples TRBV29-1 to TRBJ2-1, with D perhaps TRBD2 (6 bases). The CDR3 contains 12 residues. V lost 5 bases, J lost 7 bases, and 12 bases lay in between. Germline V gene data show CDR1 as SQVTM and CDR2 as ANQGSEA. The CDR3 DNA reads TGCAGCGTTTTCGTTGGGGGGAATGAGCAGTTCTTC. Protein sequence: CSVFVGGNEQFF.

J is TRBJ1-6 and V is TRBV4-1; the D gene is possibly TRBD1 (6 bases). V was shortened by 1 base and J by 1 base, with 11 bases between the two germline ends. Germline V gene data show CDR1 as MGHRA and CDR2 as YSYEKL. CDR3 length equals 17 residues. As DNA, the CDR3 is TGCGCCAGCAGCCAAGCAGCCCAGGGGTCCTATAATTCACCCCTCCACTTT. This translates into CASSQAAQGSYNSPLHF.

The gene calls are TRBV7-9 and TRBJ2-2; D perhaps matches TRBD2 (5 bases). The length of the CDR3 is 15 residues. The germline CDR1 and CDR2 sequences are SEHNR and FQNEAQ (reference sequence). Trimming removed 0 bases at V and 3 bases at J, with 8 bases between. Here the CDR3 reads CASSLAGGYTGELFF. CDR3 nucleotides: TGTGCCAGCAGCTTAGCAGGAGGCTACACCGGGGAGCTGTTTTTT.

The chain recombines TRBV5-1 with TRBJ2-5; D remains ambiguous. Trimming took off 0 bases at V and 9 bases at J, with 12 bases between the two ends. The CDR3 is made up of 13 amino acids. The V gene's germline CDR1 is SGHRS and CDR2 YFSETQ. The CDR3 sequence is CASSLGPDGAQYF. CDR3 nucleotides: TGCGCCAGCAGCTTGGGGCCTGATGGGGCCCAGTACTTC.

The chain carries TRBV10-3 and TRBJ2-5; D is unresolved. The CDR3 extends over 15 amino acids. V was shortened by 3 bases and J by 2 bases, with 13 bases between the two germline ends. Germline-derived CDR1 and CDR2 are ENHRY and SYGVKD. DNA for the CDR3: TGTGCCATCAGTGATGTTGAGAGAAGTCAAGAGACCCAGTACTTC. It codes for CAISDVERSQETQYF.

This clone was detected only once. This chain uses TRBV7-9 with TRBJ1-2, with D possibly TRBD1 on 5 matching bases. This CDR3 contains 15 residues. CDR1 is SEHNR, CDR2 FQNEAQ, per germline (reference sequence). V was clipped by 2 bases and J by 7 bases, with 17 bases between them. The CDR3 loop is CASSLQDGFGGGYTF. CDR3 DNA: TGTGCCAGCAGCTTACAGGACGGCTTTGGGGGTGGCTACACCTTC.

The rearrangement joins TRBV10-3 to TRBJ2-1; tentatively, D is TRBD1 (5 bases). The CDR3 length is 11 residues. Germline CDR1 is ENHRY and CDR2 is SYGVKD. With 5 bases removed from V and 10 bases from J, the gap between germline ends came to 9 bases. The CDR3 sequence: CAISTYREQFF. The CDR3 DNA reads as TGTGCCATCAGTACCTACAGGGAGCAGTTCTTC.

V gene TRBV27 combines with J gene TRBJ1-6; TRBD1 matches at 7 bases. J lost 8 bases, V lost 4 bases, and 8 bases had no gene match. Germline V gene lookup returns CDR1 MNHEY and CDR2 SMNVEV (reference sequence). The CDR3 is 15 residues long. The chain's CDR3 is CASSSTGRYYSPLHF. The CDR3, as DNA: TGTGCCAGCAGTTCGACAGGGAGGTACTATTCACCCCTCCACTTT.

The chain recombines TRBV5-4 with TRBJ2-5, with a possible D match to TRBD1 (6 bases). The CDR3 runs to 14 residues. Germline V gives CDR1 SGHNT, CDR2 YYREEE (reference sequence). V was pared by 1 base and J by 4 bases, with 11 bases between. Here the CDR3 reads CASSLSGTIETQYF. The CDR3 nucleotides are TGTGCCAGCAGCTTGTCCGGGACAATAGAGACCCAGTACTTC.

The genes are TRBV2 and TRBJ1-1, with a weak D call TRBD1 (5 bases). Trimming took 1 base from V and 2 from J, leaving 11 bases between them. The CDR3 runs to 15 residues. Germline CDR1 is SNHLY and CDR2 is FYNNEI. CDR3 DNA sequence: TGTGCCAGCAGTGAAGGCCGACAGATAAACACTGAAGCTTTCTTT. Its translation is CASSEGRQINTEAFF.

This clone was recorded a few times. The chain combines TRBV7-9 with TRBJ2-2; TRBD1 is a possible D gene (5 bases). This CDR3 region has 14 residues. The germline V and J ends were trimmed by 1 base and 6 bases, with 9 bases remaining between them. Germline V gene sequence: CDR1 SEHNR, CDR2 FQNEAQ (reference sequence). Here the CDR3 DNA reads TGTGCCAGCAGCTTAGAGACAGTGTCCGGGGAGCTGTTTTTT. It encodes CASSLETVSGELFF. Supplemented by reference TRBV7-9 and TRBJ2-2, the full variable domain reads DTGVSQNPRHKITKRGQNVTFRCDPISEHNRLYWYRQTLGQGPEFLTYFQNEAQLEKSRLLSDRFSAERPKGSFSTLEIQRTEQGDSAMYLCASSLETVSGELFFGEGSRLTVL.

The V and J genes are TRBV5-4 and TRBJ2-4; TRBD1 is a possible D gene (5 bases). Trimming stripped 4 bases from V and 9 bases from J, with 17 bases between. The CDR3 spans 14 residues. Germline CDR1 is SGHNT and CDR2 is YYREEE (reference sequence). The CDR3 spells CASSPSDTPGIQYF. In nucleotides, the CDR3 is TGTGCCAGCAGCCCCTCGGACACGCCGGGCATTCAGTACTTC.

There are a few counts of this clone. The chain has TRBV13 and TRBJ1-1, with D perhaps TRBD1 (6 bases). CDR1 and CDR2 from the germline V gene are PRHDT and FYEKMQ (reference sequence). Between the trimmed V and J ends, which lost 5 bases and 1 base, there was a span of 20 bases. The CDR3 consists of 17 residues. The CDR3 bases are TGTGCCAGCAGCCATAAAATGAACCGGGACACGAACACTGAAGCTTTCTTT. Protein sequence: CASSHKMNRDTNTEAFF.

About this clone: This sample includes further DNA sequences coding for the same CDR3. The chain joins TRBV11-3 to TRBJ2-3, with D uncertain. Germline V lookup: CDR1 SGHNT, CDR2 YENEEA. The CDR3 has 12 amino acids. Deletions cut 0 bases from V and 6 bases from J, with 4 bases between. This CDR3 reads CASSLDPDTQYF. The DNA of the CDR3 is TGTGCCAGCAGCTTAGATCCGGATACGCAGTATTTT.

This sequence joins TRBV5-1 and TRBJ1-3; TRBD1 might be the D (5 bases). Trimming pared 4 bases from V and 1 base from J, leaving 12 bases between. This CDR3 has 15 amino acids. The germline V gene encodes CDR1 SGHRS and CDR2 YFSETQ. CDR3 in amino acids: CASSPTQGSGNTIYF. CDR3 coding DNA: TGCGCCAGCAGCCCCACCCAGGGATCTGGAAACACCATATATTTT.

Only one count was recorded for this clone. The chain's CDR3 is CASGTTDTQYF. The CDR3 nucleotides read TGTGCCAGCGGAACTACAGATACGCAGTATTTT. V and J are TRBV7-9 and TRBJ2-3; D gene ambiguous. Germline loops: CDR1 SEHNR, CDR2 FQNEAQ (reference sequence). Trimming cost V 8 bases and J 3 bases, with 6 bases left between them. The length of the CDR3 is 11 residues.

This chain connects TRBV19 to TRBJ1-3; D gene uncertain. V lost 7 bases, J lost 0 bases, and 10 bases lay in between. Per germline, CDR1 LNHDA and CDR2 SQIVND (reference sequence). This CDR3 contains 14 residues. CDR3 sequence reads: CASNPRHSGNTIYF. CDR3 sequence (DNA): TGTGCCAGTAATCCAAGACACTCTGGAAACACCATATATTTT.

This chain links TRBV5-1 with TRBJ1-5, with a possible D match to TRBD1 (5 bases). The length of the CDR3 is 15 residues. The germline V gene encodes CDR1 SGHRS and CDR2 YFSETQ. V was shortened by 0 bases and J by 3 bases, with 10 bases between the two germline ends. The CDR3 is CASSLEGFANQPQHF. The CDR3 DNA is TGCGCCAGCAGCTTGGAGGGGTTCGCCAATCAGCCCCAGCATTTT.

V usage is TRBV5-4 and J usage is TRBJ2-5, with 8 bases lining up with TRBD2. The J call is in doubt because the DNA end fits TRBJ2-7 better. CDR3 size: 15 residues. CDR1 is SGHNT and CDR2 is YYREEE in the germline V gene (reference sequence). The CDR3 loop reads CASSLPGGRNYEQYF. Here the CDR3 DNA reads TGTGCCAGCAGCCTCCCGGGCGGGAGGAACTACGAGCAGTACTTC.

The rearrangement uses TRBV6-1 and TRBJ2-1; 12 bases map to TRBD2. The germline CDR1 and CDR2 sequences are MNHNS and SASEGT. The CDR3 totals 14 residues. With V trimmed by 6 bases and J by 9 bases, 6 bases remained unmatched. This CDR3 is CASRLAGGGGEQFF. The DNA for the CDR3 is TGTGCCAGCAGGCTAGCGGGAGGGGGGGGTGAGCAGTTCTTC.